This T cell receptor (beta chain) comes out of a study of cytomegalovirus exposure and HLA in healthy donors. Deletions cut 7 bases from V and 0 bases from J, with 12 bases between. CDR3 length: 15 residues. Germline CDR1 and CDR2: MDHEN and SYDVKM. In the PCR, 60 Vbeta and 13 Jbeta primers were used. Profiling relied on immunoSEQ multiplex PCR, and the TCRdb table lists in-frame clones only, not all of them. Counted here are some 85,000 clones, roughly 83% occurring once; the ten biggest clones make up roughly 2.4%. The sequence was obtained from a woman aged 50 to 65 in good health and CMV-seronegative. Input material: PBMCs. The gene calls are TRBV28 and TRBJ1-4, with D unresolved. The CDR3 DNA follows: TGTGCCAGCACCATGAGTGGTGCAACTAATGAAAAACTGTTTTTT. It encodes CASTMSGATNEKLFF.